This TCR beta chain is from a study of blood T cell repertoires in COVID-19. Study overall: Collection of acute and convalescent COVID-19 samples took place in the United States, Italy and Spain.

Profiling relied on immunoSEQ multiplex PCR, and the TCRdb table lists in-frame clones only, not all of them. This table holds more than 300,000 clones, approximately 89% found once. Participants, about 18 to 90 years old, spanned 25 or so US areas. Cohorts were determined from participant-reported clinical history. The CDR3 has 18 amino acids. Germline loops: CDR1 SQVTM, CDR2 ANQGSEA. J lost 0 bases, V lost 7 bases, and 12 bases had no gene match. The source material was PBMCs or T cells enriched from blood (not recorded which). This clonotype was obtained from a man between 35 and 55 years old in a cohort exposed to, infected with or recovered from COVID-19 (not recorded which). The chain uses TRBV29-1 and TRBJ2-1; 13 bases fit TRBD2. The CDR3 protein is CSGKTSGRDLSSYNEQFF. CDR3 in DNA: TGCAGCGGAAAAACTAGCGGGAGGGATTTAAGCTCCTACAATGAGCAGTTCTTC.